This entry lists 18 T cell receptor beta chains sequenced from one sample in a study of control samples from healthy donors and cancer patients. Only in-frame clones appear in the TCRdb table, and some are missing; sequencing was by immunoSEQ multiplex PCR. In the table there are roughly 180,000 clones, 80% to 95% of which are singletons. The sample taken for sequencing was blood. Receptor source: a woman between 40 and 55 years old in good health.

This clone was detected only once. This sample includes further DNA sequences coding for the same CDR3. J is TRBJ1-1 and V is TRBV12-3 or TRBV12-4; no definite D call. The V end lost 1 base, the J end lost 0 bases, and 3 bases lay between the germline ends. CDR3 length equals 13 residues. The CDR3 DNA follows: TGTGCCAGCAGTTTAGGTTTGAACACTGAAGCTTTCTTT. Protein sequence: CASSLGLNTEAFF.

The chain couples TRBV5-1 to TRBJ2-5, with 13 bases matching TRBD2. V was pared by 6 bases and J by 5 bases, with 7 bases of the junction left unmatched. Germline lookup yields CDR1 SGHRS and CDR2 YFSETQ. CDR3 length: 15 residues. CDR3 sequence (DNA): TGCGCCAGCACAACCGGGACTAGCGGGGCGGAGACCCAGTACTTC. This encodes CASTTGTSGAETQYF.

This chain uses TRBV5-1 with TRBJ1-5, with 12 bases matching TRBD1. With V trimmed by 4 bases and J by 7 bases, 3 bases remained unmatched. CDR1 SGHRS and CDR2 YFSETQ come from the germline V gene. CDR3 size: 14 residues. The CDR3 bases are TGCGCCAGCAGCACAGGGACAGGGGGCCAGCCCCAGCATTTT. Its translation: CASSTGTGGQPQHF.

The CDR3 here is CASRDRGRGYTF. CDR3 bases: TGTGCCAGCCGCGACAGGGGGCGAGGCTACACCTTC. The chain links TRBV2 to TRBJ1-2; 10 bases align to TRBD1. The CDR3 sequence is 12 residues long. J gave up 8 bases and V 8 bases, and 5 bases lay outside the gene matches. From germline, CDR1 is SNHLY and CDR2 FYNNEI.

There are a few counts of this clone. The chain has TRBV7-9 and TRBJ1-5; 9 nucleotides line up with TRBD1. Per germline, CDR1 SEHNR and CDR2 FQNEAQ (reference sequence). J was trimmed by 3 bases and V by 4 bases; bases with no gene match: 4. This CDR3 has 15 residues. The CDR3 DNA follows: TGTGCCAGCAGCTCGGGACAGGGCAACAATCAGCCCCAGCATTTT. It yields the protein CASSSGQGNNQPQHF.

The chain is built from TRBV4-1 and TRBJ1-1, with TRBD1 matching 9 bases. The CDR3 has 17 amino acids. The V segment lost 1 base and the J segment 1 base; nucleotides outside the gene matches: 7. The germline V gene has CDR1 MGHRA and CDR2 YSYEKL. DNA of the CDR3: TGCGCCAGCAGCCAAGGGGGGGGACAGGGCCGGAACACTGAAGCTTTCTTT. Translating it yields CASSQGGGQGRNTEAFF.

The chain is built from TRBV14 and TRBJ2-2, with D tentatively TRBD2 (6 bases). The germline gives CDR1 SGHDN, CDR2 FVKESK. Trimming cost V 1 base and J 2 bases, with 8 bases left between them. The CDR3 is 15 residues long. The CDR3 nucleotides are TGTGCCAGCAGCCAAGGGACTAAAAACACCGGGGAGCTGTTTTTT. Protein sequence: CASSQGTKNTGELFF. The whole variable domain, filled in from reference TRBV14 and TRBJ2-2, reads EAGVTQFPSHSVIEKGQTVTLRCDPISGHDNLYWYRRVMGKEIKFLLHFVKESKQDESGMPNNRFLAERTGGTYSTLKVQPAELEDSGVYFCASSQGTKNTGELFFGEGSRLTVL.

V is TRBV10-1 and J is TRBJ1-1, with 10 bases aligning to TRBD1. The J segment lost 6 bases and the V segment lost 7 bases, leaving 11 bases of the junction unmatched. The CDR3 runs to 15 residues. Per the germline V gene, CDR1 is WNHNN and CDR2 is SYGVQD (reference sequence). The CDR3 DNA reads as TGCGCCAGCACCCAAAACCGGGACAGGGGCTCTGAAGCTTTCTTT. Translated: CASTQNRDRGSEAFF.

The CDR3 region is CASSPQGALPQHF. The CDR3 DNA is TGTGCCAGCAGCCCACAGGGGGCATTGCCCCAGCATTTT. The V call is TRBV3-1 (or the pseudogene TRBV3-2), the J call TRBJ1-5, with TRBD1 identical over 9 bases. The CDR3 totals 13 residues. Germline V lookup: CDR1 LGHDT, CDR2 YNNKEL (reference sequence). With 4 bases clipped from V and 9 bases from J, the junction kept 4 bases outside the gene matches.

Comments on this clone: The same CDR3 is also encoded by other DNA sequences in this sample. The J gene is TRBJ1-3, the V gene TRBV5-1, with no clear D. This CDR3 has 14 amino acids. The V and J ends lost 0 bases and 0 bases respectively, with 4 bases between them. From germline, CDR1 is SGHRS and CDR2 YFSETQ. In DNA form, the CDR3 reads TGCGCCAGCAGCTTGGAGAGCTCTGGAAACACCATATATTTT. Translation: CASSLESSGNTIYF.

The chain is built from TRBV6-5 and TRBJ1-3, with TRBD1 matching over 9 bases. The trim removed 6 bases at V and 3 bases at J, leaving 3 bases unmatched. Looked up from germline, CDR1 is MNHEY and CDR2 is SVGAGI. The CDR3 consists of 14 residues. The CDR3 nucleotides read TGTGCCAGCAGACAGGGGGCAGGTGGAAACACCATATATTTT. Translating gives CASRQGAGGNTIYF.

CDR3 nucleotides: TGTGCCAGCTCAGCATCACAGGGTGAACCTGGAAACACCATATATTTT. Translated, it gives CASSASQGEPGNTIYF. The chain recombines TRBV18 with TRBJ1-3; D is perhaps TRBD1 (6 bases). V was clipped by 5 bases and J by 2 bases, with 16 bases between them. Germline V gives CDR1 KGHSH, CDR2 LQKENI. This CDR3 is built from 16 residues.

A remark on this clone: At one of its ends the junction is not consistent with the germline gene, which may arise from a read error. The chain couples TRBV29-1 to TRBJ1-1; 7 positions match TRBD1. The CDR3 has 8 residues. The V gene's germline CDR1 is SQVTM and CDR2 ANQGSEA. The CDR3 reads CSSPGTDF. The DNA for the CDR3 is TGCAGCTCCCCCGGGACAGACTTT.

This chain links TRBV7-9 with TRBJ2-7, with D possibly being TRBD2 (6 bases). Between the trimmed V and J ends, which lost 8 bases and 2 bases, there was a span of 13 bases. CDR1 is SEHNR and CDR2 is FQNEAQ in the germline V gene (reference sequence). This CDR3 has 13 amino acids. The CDR3 DNA reads TGTGCCAGCTCCCTGGGGGGTACCTACGAGCAGTACTTC. Encoded protein: CASSLGGTYEQYF.

This sequence joins TRBV13 and TRBJ2-7; D might be TRBD1 (7 bases). In germline, CDR1 is PRHDT, CDR2 FYEKMQ (reference sequence). The V and J ends lost 4 bases and 7 bases respectively, with 17 bases between them. The CDR3 totals 14 residues. The CDR3 loop is CASSSGGRGVEQYF. CDR3 coding DNA: TGTGCCAGCAGCTCAGGGGGGCGGGGTGTAGAGCAGTACTTC.

This chain links TRBV5-6 with TRBJ2-7; 10 bases fit TRBD1. CDR3 length: 14 amino acids. CDR1 and CDR2 (germline): SGHDT, YYEEEE. J lost 6 bases, V lost 2 bases, and 5 bases had no gene match. CDR3 sequence reads: CASSFGTGVFEQYF. The CDR3 DNA is TGTGCCAGCAGCTTTGGGACAGGGGTTTTCGAGCAGTACTTC.

The chain couples TRBV11-2 to TRBJ2-7; 10 bases align to TRBD1. Germline V lookup: CDR1 SGHAT, CDR2 FQNNGV. V lost 5 bases, J lost 0 bases, and 7 bases stayed unmatched. The CDR3 loop spans 16 amino acids. The CDR3 spells CASSDDRGRASYEQYF. The CDR3 DNA reads as TGTGCCAGCAGCGACGACAGGGGGCGAGCCTCCTACGAGCAGTACTTC.

On this clone: In the same sample, other DNA sequences code for this CDR3. The chain employs TRBV9 and TRBJ1-2, with 7 bases that match TRBD1. V lost 0 bases to trimming and J lost 5 bases; unmatched junction nucleotides: 4. The CDR3 extends over 14 amino acids. In germline, CDR1 is SGDLS, CDR2 YYNGEE. CDR3 DNA sequence: TGTGCCAGCAGCGTAGGAGGGGGCGTATATGGCTACACCTTC. This gives the protein CASSVGGGVYGYTF. Using reference TRBV9 and TRBJ1-2 for the parts outside the CDR3, the full variable domain is DSGVTQTPKHLITATGQRVTLRCSPRSGDLSVYWYQQSLDQGLQFLIQYYNGEERAKGNILERFSAQQFPDLHSELNLSSLELGDSALYFCASSVGGGVYGYTFGSGTRLTVV.